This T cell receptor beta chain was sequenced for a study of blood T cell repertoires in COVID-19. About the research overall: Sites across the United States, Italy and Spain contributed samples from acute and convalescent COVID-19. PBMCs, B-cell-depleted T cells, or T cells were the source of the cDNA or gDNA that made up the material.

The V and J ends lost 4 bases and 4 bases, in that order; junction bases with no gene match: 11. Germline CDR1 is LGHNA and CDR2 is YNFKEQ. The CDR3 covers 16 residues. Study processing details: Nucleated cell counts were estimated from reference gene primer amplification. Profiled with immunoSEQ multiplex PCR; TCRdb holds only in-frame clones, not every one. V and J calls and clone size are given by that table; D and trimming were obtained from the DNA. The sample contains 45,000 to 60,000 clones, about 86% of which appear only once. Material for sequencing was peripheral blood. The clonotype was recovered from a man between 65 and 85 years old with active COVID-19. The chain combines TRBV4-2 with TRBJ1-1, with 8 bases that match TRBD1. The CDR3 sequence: CASSRTQTGVSTEAFF. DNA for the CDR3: TGTGCCAGCAGCCGGACACAGACAGGGGTGAGCACTGAAGCTTTCTTT.